These 2 T cell receptor beta chains share one sample of origin, sequenced in a study of OX40 agonist ivuxolimab in advanced cancers. Assay: immunoSEQ multiplex PCR; the TCRdb copy retains only in-frame clones and omits some. The table lists more than 60,000 clones, 80% to 85% of them singletons. This specimen was CD4+ or CD8+ T cells sorted from blood, taken in a trial of the OX40 agonist ivuxolimab. The source is an adult with an advanced solid tumor such as melanoma, head and neck, liver or kidney cancer.

The chain employs TRBV10-3 and TRBJ2-1, with D hard to call. The CDR3 has 15 residues. Trimming left V 4 bases short and J 3 bases short, with 13 bases between. CDR1 ENHRY and CDR2 SYGVKD come from the germline V gene. For the CDR3, the DNA is TGTGCCATCAGTGTCCTCGAGGTCGGCTACAATGAGCAGTTCTTC. Its translation: CAISVLEVGYNEQFF.

The V gene is TRBV25-1, the J gene TRBJ1-5; TRBD1 agrees at 10 bases. The CDR3 covers 14 residues. Germline loops: CDR1 MGHDK, CDR2 SYGVNS. J was trimmed by 2 bases and V by 6 bases; bases with no gene match: 1. The CDR3 DNA reads TGTGCCAGCAGGGGGACAGGGGGCAATCAGCCCCAGCATTTT. Residues: CASRGTGGNQPQHF.